The T cell receptor beta chain described here comes from a study of cytomegalovirus exposure and HLA in healthy donors (dated by TCRdb to between 2016 and 2019). Regarding the complete study: An earlier analysis of several hundred of the donors reported 250 to 300 Gb of sequence data and some 100 million unique TCR beta sequences from about 179 million T cells. Roughly 300 gigabases of sequencing data and tens of millions of unique TCR sequences were included in an early release covering about 620 HLA-typed donors. Of the roughly 400 genotyped donors, 75% to 85% were placed in the genetic ancestry cluster associated with self-reported Caucasian donors. The study aimed to test whether signatures of past pathogen exposure could be identified by cataloging public T cell receptors. The study used immunosequencing to profile the T cell repertoires of hundreds of subjects and linked those repertoires to cytomegalovirus serostatus. A separate validation cohort of approximately 120 different subjects was used in addition to the roughly 620-subject first cohort. The study combined high-throughput TCR immunosequencing, statistical association of individual TCRs with disease status, and machine learning to predict cytomegalovirus infection status. In a later analysis, previously published TCR beta repertoires from about 640 donors were re-analyzed and high-resolution HLA genotyping was added so that TCR occurrence patterns could be studied. Rather than drawing on any new phenotypic data, the later analysis identified candidate immune exposures from TCR beta sequences and the way those sequences occurred across donors. An earlier analysis of approximately 500 of the donors applied high-throughput TCR beta sequencing to assess whether each TCR beta V gene segment acted as functional or pseudogenic. Alongside the repertoire data, information on donor age, sex, ethnicity and CMV serostatus was compiled. In a later genetic analysis, genome-wide SNP genotypes for about 55% of the 666 donors were used, and that subset was treated as a discovery cohort. Every discovery cohort repertoire had been produced on one sequencing platform. Both class I and class II loci were covered by HLA typing, at four-digit resolution. Typing coverage varied by locus: about 629-630 donors for A, B, C, DRB1 and DQB1; under 550 for DQA1; over 600 for DPA1; 450 to 480 for DPB1. A handful of DR-DQ haplotypes were handled as single units for association and clustering because linkage in the cohort was strong. On average, around 200,000 unique TCR beta nucleotide sequences were sequenced per donor among about 400 genotyped donors of the cohort, with roughly 18% of those sequences being non-productive.

This clone was counted a few times. Its antigen is currently not known. No base quality information exists; no much larger clone differs at one position. The library was prepared using the immunoSEQ multiplex PCR assay. For the multiplex PCR, a mixture combining 60 forward primers for TCR Vbeta segments and 13 reverse primers for TCR Jbeta segments was used. A multiplex PCR assay on genomic DNA amplified the CDR3 region of rearranged TCR beta genes. The amplified TCR beta libraries were sequenced on the Illumina HiSeq System as 87-base-pair reads. Processing in the source paper ran as follows. A later analysis tallied 70 million to 100 million unique TCR beta chains across the 700 or so repertoires, and about 12 million of those chains were shared by two or more donors. To remove PCR and sequencing errors, raw reads were error-corrected and collapsed into unique sequences using a nearest-neighbor algorithm that merged closely related sequences. CDR3 sequences were aligned to IMGT reference sequences to assign V, D and J gene segments. For a sequence to be retained, a match of at least six nucleotides was required to both a V gene segment and a J gene segment. Rearrangements were classified as productive when the CDR3 lacked stop codons and remained in frame with V and J, and all other rearrangements were classified as non-productive. CDR3 was defined by IMGT convention, running from the second conserved V-encoded cysteine to the conserved J-encoded phenylalanine. The earlier analysis of some 550 of the donors excluded any sequence lacking an unambiguous match to a single V gene segment. In an earlier analysis of approximately 590 of the donors, V segments were called functional above 56.7% productive rearrangements and were called segregating when the between-donor standard deviation exceeded 5%. A statistical classification framework was built for diagnosing cytomegalovirus status from the catalog of TCR beta chain sequences. V and J gene assignment, in a later analysis, came from comparing TCR nucleotide sequences with IMGT/GENE-DB human TR gene sequences. A later analysis assigned CDR3 sequences and most-parsimonious VDJ recombination scenarios with the TCRdist pipeline. In a later analysis, every TCR beta chain was defined by the combination of its CDR3 amino acid sequence and its V-gene family, and reads without a unique V-gene family were dropped. To address suspected cross-contamination and a sequencing artifact, a later analysis removed a few hundred highly shared, low-generation-probability nucleotide sequences. A later analysis calculated a clonal expansion index for each public chain from normalized within-repertoire ranks of inferred template counts. Generation probabilities in a later analysis came from a VDJ recombination model fitted to out-of-frame rearrangements, and those results were checked against IGoR. A later analysis scored TCR-TCR, TCR-HLA and TCR-CMV co-occurrence with hypergeometric tests, applying a repertoire-size bias correction to TCR pairs. To estimate false discovery rates, a later analysis permuted the HLA or CMV assignments 20 times. In a later analysis, co-occurring TCRs were grouped with DBSCAN, and TCRdist sequence similarity was added when clustering was performed within HLA-allele-positive subsets. Co-occurrence clustering excluded repertoires with fewer than 30,000 or more than 120,000 public chains, plus five with anomalous nucleotide sharing. TCRdb mirrors the immuneACCESS table, restricted to in-frame sequences. Some clones are absent from its copies; in checked studies, under half trace to an unresolved V gene, and the reason for the others is unknown. Clone size and V and J calls were adopted from that table, with D and trimming inferred from the DNA. This sample lists some 200,000 clones; roughly a tenth were detected once. The ten largest clones capture 1% to 1.5% of the sample.

The cohort was made up of hundreds of healthy bone marrow donors. Cohort members were all nominally healthy when sampled, although unrecorded immune exposures were likely present. The donor tested CMV seropositive, placing the donor among the 289 seropositive members of the cohort. A peripheral blood sample was collected from each donor, and TCR beta sequencing was performed on peripheral blood mononuclear cells. The Qiagen DNeasy Blood Extraction Kit was used to extract genomic DNA from the blood cell samples. CDR1 and CDR2, looked up from the germline V gene, are SGHTA and FQGNSA. V drops 1 base and J drops 7 bases, leaving 13 bases in between. Including the terminal cysteine and phenylalanine, the CDR3 comprises 15 residues. CDR3 DNA is the only sequence kept; it has 45 bases, read in frame from the first base. The investigation overall reported the following: The 87-base-pair reads could not distinguish some IMGT-functional V segments, including TRBV6-2 and TRBV6-3, so those segments were excluded. When HLA alleles, especially DR and DQ, strongly co-occurred, TCR associations were difficult to assign to individual alleles. An association between a missense DCLRE1C variant and V-gene and J-gene trimming of TCR beta chains was found in a later genetic analysis and replicated in an independent cohort. Because HLA typing was unavailable for some donors at each locus, only the typed subset was used in association tests. Sequencing depth was assumed to be roughly uniform across donors in the presence/absence analyses, though that assumption may not hold. The only immune exposure information available for the cohort was CMV serostatus. A further reported finding was that TCR beta sequences accurately predicted the HLA-A and HLA-B alleles for most subjects in the first cohort. Correlated functional status among segregating V segments might reflect linkage disequilibrium, but an unknown experimental factor could not be ruled out. Cytomegalovirus status was reported to be diagnosed by the classifier with high specificity and sensitivity in both the original and validation cohorts. At a false discovery rate of 0.05, a later analysis linked roughly 17,000 TCR beta sequences to specific HLA alleles. Over 15 rarely observed V segments, including chromosome 9 orphons, were excluded from the earlier analysis of a few hundred of the donors because counts were too low. Three of the identified cytomegalovirus-associated TCR beta chains were confirmed in vitro to be specific for cytomegalovirus antigens. In a later analysis, the rate of TCR association differed among HLA loci, with DRB1 alleles having the most associated TCRs and HLA-C alleles having the fewest. Most CMV-associated TCR beta chains appeared to be HLA-restricted in a later analysis, and the HLA associations seemed to be driven largely by CMV exposure. In the study, around 160 TCR beta chains were listed as associated with cytomegalovirus. In a later analysis, HLA-associated TCR beta chains showed more clonal expansion and lower generation probabilities than non-associated chains that were equally common. In a later analysis, several top co-occurrence clusters were reported to appear linked to parvovirus B19, influenza, CMV and Epstein-Barr virus. The authors suggested that the approach could potentially be generalized to other disease states and immunological phenotypes. In an earlier analysis of around 600 of the donors, most TCR beta V segments were observed in productive rearrangements about 87% or about 30% of the time, broadly matching IMGT annotations. This cohort had only TCR beta chains sequenced, and the lack of alpha or paired-chain data limited which features could be detected. While some public TCRs were present in many individuals, most TCR sequences turned up only very rarely across donors. The sequencing pipeline was judged likely to have produced a cluster of highly shared sequence variants as a technical artifact. A later genetic analysis reported fewer N-insertions in productive TCRs among donors in an Asian-associated ancestry cluster than the roughly 640-donor mean.

This sequence was found in a woman younger than 45 in good health and CMV-seropositive. The chain is assembled from TRBV7-2 and TRBJ1-4, with TRBD1 tentatively as D gene (6 bases match). The sequencing input was PBMCs. For the CDR3, the sequence is CASSLGTVGVEKLFF. At the DNA level, the sequence is TGTGCCAGCAGCTTAGGGACAGTCGGGGTTGAAAAACTGTTTTTT. The CDR3 plus the reference TRBV7-2 and TRBJ1-4 genes for the other parts give the full variable domain: GAGVSQSPSNKVTEKGKDVELRCDPISGHTALYWYRQSLGQGLEFLIYFQGNSAPDKSGLPSDRFSAERTGGSVSTLTIQRTQQEDSAVYLCASSLGTVGVEKLFFGSGTQLSVL.